This T cell receptor (beta chain) stems from a study of post-analysis software for immune sequencing data. Findings and caveats of the study: Comparison of patients with controls showed about 5 TRBV segments more frequent in patients, TRBV5-6, TRBV5-1 and TRBV20-1 among them.

The V gene's germline CDR1 is SEHNR and CDR2 FQNEAQ (reference sequence). The CDR3 is 15 residues long. The J segment lost 8 bases and the V segment lost 0 bases, leaving 7 bases of the junction unmatched. Unique molecular identifiers had been added to the TCR beta cDNA libraries. Each batch of roughly 1 to 11 million T cells produced roughly 0.5 million cDNA molecules. TCRdb re-called the PCR reads with MiXCR, one entry per CDR3 protein. Here the sample spans 650,000 to 850,000 distinct CDR3 sequences, just over 45% being singletons. This clonotype was counted between two and nine times. Antigen specificity is unknown.

The clonotype originates from a girl between 5 and 17 years old with multiple sclerosis. The sequencing input was blood. The rearrangement uses TRBV7-9 and TRBJ2-1; 7 bases are shared with TRBD2. The CDR3 DNA reads TGTGCCAGCAGCTTAGCGGGAGGGCCGGTTGATGAGCAGTTCTTC. Amino acid sequence: CASSLAGGPVDEQFF.